A selection of T cell receptor beta chains follows, all from one sample in a study of blood T cell repertoires in COVID-19. Only in-frame clones appear in the TCRdb table, and some are missing; sequencing was by immunoSEQ multiplex PCR. The table records roughly 670,000 clones, 85% to 90% of them present only once. The sequencing input was peripheral blood. These receptors were collected from a woman between 18 and 30 years old with acute or convalescent COVID-19. The conserved cysteine and the conserved F or W are not part of the CDR3 here. Expanded clones are given a class, and other clones once, few, many or no size at all.

v_call,clone_size,j_call,cdr3_aa
TRBV19,few,TRBJ2-7,ASSTTGTSVEQY
TRBV2,NA,TRBJ1-5,ASRVYSNQPQH
TRBV6-2/TRBV6-3,NA,TRBJ1-5,ASSATGQGVLGNQPQH
TRBV4-3,NA,TRBJ1-1,ASRSKTGGRSEAF
TRBV21-1,NA,TRBJ1-6,AIPRAPKAGRNSPLH
TRBV19,NA,TRBJ1-2,ASSINFSGVNYGYT
TRBV21-1,NA,TRBJ2-2,ASSNGKNTGELF
TRBV6-2/TRBV6-3,once,TRBJ2-7,ASSPLRAIYEQY
TRBV7-9,NA,TRBJ1-1,ASSLAVGQGRI
TRBV3-1/TRBV3-2,NA,TRBJ2-3,ASSQGLGGTDTQY
TRBV7-2,NA,TRBJ2-3,ASSFRPGLASDTQY